These 5 T cell receptor beta chains were sequenced from one sample in a study of spatial heterogeneity in lung cancer. From the 5' RACE reads, TCRdb called clonotypes with MiXCR, one entry per CDR3 protein. The sample carries around 10,000 distinct CDR3 sequences, nearly 4% recorded once. Time point specified: blood taken at disease recurrence. Whole RNA, which was extracted from tumor, nontumor lung tissue or frozen PBMC, was sequenced without any cell sorting. This material consisted of PBMCs, taken at recurrence. The receptors originated from a female donor with early-stage non-small cell lung cancer.

This clonotype was counted ten times or more. For a library built for alpha chains, this beta chain is a stray read; little rests on its size. The gene calls are TRBV12-3 or TRBV12-4 and TRBJ2-2; D possibly corresponds to TRBD2 (5 bases). Deletions cut 11 bases from V and 4 bases from J, with 20 bases between. The CDR3 is 15 amino acids. This chain's CDR3 is CASRTGKDFTGELFF. For the CDR3, the DNA is TGTGCCTCCCGGACTGGGAAAGACTTCACCGGGGAGCTGTTTTTT.

In this sample, this clonotype turned up many times. Because the library targeted alpha chains, this beta chain is an off-target read whose size means little. This chain links TRBV3-1 with TRBJ1-6, with D possibly matching TRBD1 (5 bases). Trimming took off 0 bases at V and 11 bases at J, with 20 bases between the two ends. Germline CDR1 and CDR2: LGHDT and YNNKEL (reference sequence). The CDR3 covers 17 residues. CDR3 loop: CASSQDVFTEGWTPLHF. CDR3 coding DNA: TGTGCCAGCAGCCAAGATGTCTTTACGGAGGGGTGGACACCCCTCCACTTT.

This clonotype was observed at least ten times. In a library made to pick up alpha chains, this beta chain is a stray read with a size that means little. V usage is TRBV7-2 and J usage is TRBJ2-7; D not resolved. The V gene lost 2 bases and the J gene lost 1 base, with 6 bases spanning the gap. Germline CDR1 is SGHTA and CDR2 is FQGNSA. This CDR3 contains 13 residues. The CDR3 coding sequence is TGTGCCAGCAGCTTATTTCCTTCCTACGAGCAGTACTTC. It specifies CASSLFPSYEQYF.

This clonotype was seen ten or more times. This beta chain was picked up by a library intended for alpha chains and is off target, so its count carries little meaning. The chain employs TRBV14 and TRBJ2-5; D is unclear. Germline V gives CDR1 SGHDN, CDR2 FVKESK. The CDR3 length is 13 residues. V was pared by 3 bases and J by 0 bases, with 5 bases between. The CDR3 nucleotides read TGTGCCAGCAGCCACACAAACCAAGAGACCCAGTACTTC. This sequence encodes CASSHTNQETQYF.

In this sample, this clonotype turned up many times. With the library built for alpha chains, this beta chain is off target and its frequency is not meaningful. V is TRBV3-1 and J is TRBJ1-4; D is undetermined. CDR3 length equals 13 residues. The germline V and J ends were trimmed by 1 base and 9 bases, with 9 bases remaining between them. Germline V gene data show CDR1 as LGHDT and CDR2 as YNNKEL (reference sequence). This CDR3 is CASSQGFGKKLFF. The DNA for the CDR3 is TGTGCCAGCAGCCAAGGATTCGGAAAAAAACTGTTTTTT.